This T cell receptor (beta chain) came from a study of OX40 agonist ivuxolimab in advanced cancers. Study as a whole: The study gave patients intravenous ivuxolimab at 0.01 to 10 mg/kg every 2 weeks. Eligibility admitted prior anti-PD-1, anti-PD-L1 or anti-CTLA-4 therapy; 35% to 40% had some. Study-level findings and limits: Relative to CD4+, CD8+ T cells held more expanded clones on average.

Per the germline V gene, CDR1 is MGHDK and CDR2 is SYGVNS. This CDR3 is 12 amino acids long. V shed 5 bases, J shed 9 bases, and the junction held 4 bases outside the gene matches. Sequencing used immunoSEQ multiplex PCR; TCRdb keeps in-frame clones, though not all of them. The top ten clones hold approximately 10% of a sample with around 21,000 clones, around 88% of them seen once. Turning to this clone: Its antigen is unknown.

The input for sequencing was CD4+ or CD8+ T cells sorted from blood, taken in a trial of the OX40 agonist ivuxolimab. This TCR was recovered from an adult with an advanced solid tumor such as melanoma, head and neck, liver or kidney cancer. This rearrangement joins TRBV25-1 to TRBJ2-1; the match to TRBD1 covers 7 bases. As DNA, the CDR3 is TGTGCCAGCAGTACAGGGGCCCCTGAGCAGTTCTTC. Protein product: CASSTGAPEQFF.